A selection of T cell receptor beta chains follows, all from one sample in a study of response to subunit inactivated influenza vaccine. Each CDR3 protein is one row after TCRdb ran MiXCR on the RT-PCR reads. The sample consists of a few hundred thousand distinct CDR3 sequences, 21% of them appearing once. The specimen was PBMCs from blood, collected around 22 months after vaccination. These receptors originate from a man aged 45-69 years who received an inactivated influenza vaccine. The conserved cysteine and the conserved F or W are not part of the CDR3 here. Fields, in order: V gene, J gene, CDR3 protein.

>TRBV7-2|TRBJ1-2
ASSSPGRDRASYGYT
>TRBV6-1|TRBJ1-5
ASSGPGQSGRNQPQH
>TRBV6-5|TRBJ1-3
ASSYSPDREVYTIY
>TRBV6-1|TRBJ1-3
ATSTRSGNTIY
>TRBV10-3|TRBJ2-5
AIRGSKETQY
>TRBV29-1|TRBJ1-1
SVDQNTEAF
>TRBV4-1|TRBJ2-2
ASRQTRNTGELF
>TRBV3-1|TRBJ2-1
ASSDRTSGNNEQF
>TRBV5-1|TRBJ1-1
ASSEGQTEAF
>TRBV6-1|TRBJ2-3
ASSDQGREKYDTQY
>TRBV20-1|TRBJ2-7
SASTGYEQY
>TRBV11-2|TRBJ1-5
ASSRQVNQPQH
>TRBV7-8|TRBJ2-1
ASSRTSGSYNEQF
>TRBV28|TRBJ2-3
ASSSQGEVTDTQY
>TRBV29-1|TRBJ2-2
SVDLAGNTGELF
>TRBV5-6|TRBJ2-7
ASSLWNLQVAEHH
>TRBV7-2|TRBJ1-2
ASSLARVDGYT
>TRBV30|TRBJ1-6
AWTAGVGGSPLH
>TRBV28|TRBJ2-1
ASSSRDRATYNEQF
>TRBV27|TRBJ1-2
ASKGQGVYGYT
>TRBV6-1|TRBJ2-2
ASFRRKGAGELF
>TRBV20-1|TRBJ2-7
SAKAGDRYEQY
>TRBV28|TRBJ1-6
ASSRTGDVLH
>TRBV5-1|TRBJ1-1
ASSLTGDNTEAF
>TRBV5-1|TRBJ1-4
ASSRSGGDEKLF
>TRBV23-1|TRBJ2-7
ASDRYTGSEQY
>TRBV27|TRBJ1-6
ASWAGPPSYNSPLH
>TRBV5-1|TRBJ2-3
ASSLAGSSDTQY
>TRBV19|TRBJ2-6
ASSIVGANVLT
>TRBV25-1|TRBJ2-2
ASSESNTGELF
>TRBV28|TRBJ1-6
ASSWTTRNSPLH
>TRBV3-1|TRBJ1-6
ASTVGRGNSPLH
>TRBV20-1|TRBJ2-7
SAVDFRASGSYEQY
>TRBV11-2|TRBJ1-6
ASSLLVGVSTPLH
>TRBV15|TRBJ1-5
ATSRGETGNRQPQH
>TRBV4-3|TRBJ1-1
ASSQDTQAEAF